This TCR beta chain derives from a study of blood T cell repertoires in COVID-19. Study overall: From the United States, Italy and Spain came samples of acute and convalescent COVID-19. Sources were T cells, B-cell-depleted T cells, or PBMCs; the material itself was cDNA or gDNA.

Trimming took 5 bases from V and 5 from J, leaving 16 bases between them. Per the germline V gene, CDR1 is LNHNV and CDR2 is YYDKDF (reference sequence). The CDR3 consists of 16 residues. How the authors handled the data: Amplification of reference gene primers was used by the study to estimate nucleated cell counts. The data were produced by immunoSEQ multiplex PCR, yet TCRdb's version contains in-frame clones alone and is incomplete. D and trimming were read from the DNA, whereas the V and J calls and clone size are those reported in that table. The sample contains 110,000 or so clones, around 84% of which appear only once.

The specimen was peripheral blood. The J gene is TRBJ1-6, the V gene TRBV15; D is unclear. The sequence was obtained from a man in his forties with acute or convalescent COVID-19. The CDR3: CATSPHRDIDNSPLHF. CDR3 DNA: TGTGCCACCAGCCCCCACCGTGACATAGATAATTCACCCCTCCACTTT.